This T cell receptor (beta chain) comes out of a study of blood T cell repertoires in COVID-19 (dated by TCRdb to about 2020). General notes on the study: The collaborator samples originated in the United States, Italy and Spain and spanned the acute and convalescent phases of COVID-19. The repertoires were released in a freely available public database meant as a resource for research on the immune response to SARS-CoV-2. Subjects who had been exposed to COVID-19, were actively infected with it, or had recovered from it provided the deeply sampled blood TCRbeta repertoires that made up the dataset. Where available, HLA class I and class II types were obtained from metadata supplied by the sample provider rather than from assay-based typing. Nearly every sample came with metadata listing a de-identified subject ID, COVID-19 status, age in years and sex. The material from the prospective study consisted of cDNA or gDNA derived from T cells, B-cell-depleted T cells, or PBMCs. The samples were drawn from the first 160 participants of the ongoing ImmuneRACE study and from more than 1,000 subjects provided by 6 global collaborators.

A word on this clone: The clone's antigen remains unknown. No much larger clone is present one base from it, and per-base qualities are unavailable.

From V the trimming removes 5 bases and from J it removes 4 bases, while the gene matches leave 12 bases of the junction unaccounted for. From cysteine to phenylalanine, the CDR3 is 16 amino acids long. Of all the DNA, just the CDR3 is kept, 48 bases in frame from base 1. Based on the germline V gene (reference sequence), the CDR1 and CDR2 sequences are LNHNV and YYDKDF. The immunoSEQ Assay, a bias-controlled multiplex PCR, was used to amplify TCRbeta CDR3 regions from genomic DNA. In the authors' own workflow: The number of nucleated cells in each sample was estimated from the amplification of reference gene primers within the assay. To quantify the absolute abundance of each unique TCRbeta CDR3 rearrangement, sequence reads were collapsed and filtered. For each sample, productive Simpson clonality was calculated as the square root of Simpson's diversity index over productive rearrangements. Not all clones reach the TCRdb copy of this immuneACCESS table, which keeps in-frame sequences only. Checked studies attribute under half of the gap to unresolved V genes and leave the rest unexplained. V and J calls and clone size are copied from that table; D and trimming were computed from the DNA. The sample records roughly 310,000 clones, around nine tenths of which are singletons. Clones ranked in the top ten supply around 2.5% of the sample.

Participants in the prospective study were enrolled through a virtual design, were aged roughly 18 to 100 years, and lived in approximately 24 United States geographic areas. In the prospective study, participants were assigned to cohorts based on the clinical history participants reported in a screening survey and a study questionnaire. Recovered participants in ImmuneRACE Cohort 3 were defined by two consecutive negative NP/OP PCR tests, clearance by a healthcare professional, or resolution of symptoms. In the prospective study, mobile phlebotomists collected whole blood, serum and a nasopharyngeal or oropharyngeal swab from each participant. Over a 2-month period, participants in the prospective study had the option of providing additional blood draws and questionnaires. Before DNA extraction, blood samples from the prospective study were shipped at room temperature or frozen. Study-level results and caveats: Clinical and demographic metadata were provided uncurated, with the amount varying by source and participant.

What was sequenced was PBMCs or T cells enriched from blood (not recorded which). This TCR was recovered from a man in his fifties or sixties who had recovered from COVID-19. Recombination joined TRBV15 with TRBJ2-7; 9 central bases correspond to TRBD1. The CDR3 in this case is CATSEMGQGKYYEQYF. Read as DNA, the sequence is TGTGCCACCAGCGAAATGGGACAGGGAAAGTATTACGAGCAGTACTTC.